Shown below are 27 T cell receptor beta chains from a single sample sequenced in a study of post-analysis software for immune sequencing data. Study-wide findings and caveats: Five TRBV segments were significantly more frequent in patients than in controls. TRBV5-6, TRBV5-1 and TRBV20-1 were among these segments.

Antigens of these TCRs are unknown. Unique-molecular-identifier-tagged TCR beta cDNA libraries were used. Via MiXCR, TCRdb re-called the PCR reads, giving one row per CDR3 protein. The sample has about 770,000 distinct CDR3 sequences, around 46% seen once. Sequencing was done on a sample of blood. Source of these receptors: a girl aged 5-17 years with multiple sclerosis.

The rearrangement links TRBV20-1 to TRBJ2-3; D unresolved. Trimming pared 6 bases from V and 6 bases from J, leaving 19 bases between. The CDR3 totals 14 residues. Germline V lookup: CDR1 DFQATT, CDR2 SNEGSKA (reference sequence). CDR3 sequence: CSAAESSPGDTQYF. CDR3 sequence (DNA): TGCAGTGCCGCCGAGTCCTCCCCCGGTGATACGCAGTATTTT.

In its sample, this clonotype was seen once. This chain uses TRBV4-3 with TRBJ1-3, with 8 bases aligning to TRBD1. Germline-derived CDR1 and CDR2 are LGHNA and YSLEER. This CDR3 has 14 amino acids. After removal of 4 bases from V and 3 bases from J, the junction contained 2 bases not matched to a gene. The CDR3: CASSRGTGGNTIYF. For the CDR3, the DNA is TGCGCCAGCAGCCGCGGGACAGGTGGAAACACCATATATTTT.

The sample holds a few counts of this clonotype. The CDR3 here is CSAGGGVETQYF. The CDR3 coding sequence is TGCAGTGCTGGAGGGGGGGTCGAGACCCAGTACTTC. The chain recombines TRBV20-1 with TRBJ2-5; D is possibly TRBD2 (7 bases). The CDR3 runs to 12 residues. The V end was cut by 5 bases, the J end by 5 bases, with 12 bases between. Per the germline V gene, CDR1 is DFQATT and CDR2 is SNEGSKA (reference sequence).

This chain links TRBV24-1 with TRBJ2-4; D perhaps matches TRBD2 (7 bases). The CDR3 spans 15 residues. Germline assignment: CDR1 KGHDR and CDR2 SFDVKD. Between the trimmed V and J ends, which lost 3 bases and 11 bases, there was a span of 19 bases. The CDR3 reads CATSDAYAGEGVQYF. The CDR3 DNA reads as TGTGCCACCAGTGATGCCTACGCGGGAGAGGGGGTTCAGTACTTC.

The chain uses TRBV18 and TRBJ1-1; no firm D call. Germline CDR1 KGHSH, CDR2 LQKENI. The CDR3 consists of 13 residues. The V and J ends lost 5 bases and 1 base respectively, with 8 bases between them. CDR3 sequence: CASSSSPNTEAFF. The DNA of the CDR3 is TGTGCCAGCTCATCCTCCCCGAACACTGAAGCTTTCTTT.

With respect to this clonotype: Compared with germline, one end of the junction differs, possibly owing to a read error. The gene calls are TRBV6-1 and TRBJ2-1; tentative D call: TRBD1 (5 bases). Germline V gene sequence: CDR1 MNHNS, CDR2 SASEGT. The CDR3 spans 15 residues. In nucleotides, the CDR3 is TGTGCCAGCAGTGAGATCCAACAGGTCTACGATGAGCAGTTCTTC. Its protein product is CASSEIQQVYDEQFF.

This clonotype was seen more than once but under ten times. This chain connects TRBV7-9 to TRBJ1-2, with unresolved D. The V and J ends lost 1 base and 4 bases respectively, with 10 bases between them. Germline V gives CDR1 SEHNR, CDR2 FQNEAQ (reference sequence). This CDR3 spans 14 amino acids. The CDR3 DNA reads TGTGCCAGCAGCTTAGTTGGGCAAATCTATGGCTACACCTTC. Amino acid sequence: CASSLVGQIYGYTF.

The chain is built from TRBV6-5 and TRBJ2-1; D is perhaps TRBD2 (5 bases). CDR3 length: 15 amino acids. V shed 5 bases and J shed 0 bases, with 11 bases lying between them. In germline, CDR1 is MNHEY, CDR2 SVGAGI. The CDR3: CASSRKRTSYNEQFF. The CDR3, as DNA: TGTGCCAGCAGTAGAAAGCGGACCTCCTACAATGAGCAGTTCTTC.

The chain employs TRBV6-5 and TRBJ2-1; the D gene is possibly TRBD2 (6 bases). CDR3 length: 14 amino acids. Trimming cost V 1 base and J 6 bases, with 10 bases left between them. Germline loops: CDR1 MNHEY, CDR2 SVGAGI. DNA for the CDR3: TGTGCCAGCAGTTACTATGGTAGCGGCAATGAGCAGTTCTTC. This encodes CASSYYGSGNEQFF.

This clonotype was seen just once. This chain uses TRBV9 with TRBJ2-1, with 11 bases aligning to TRBD2. This CDR3 contains 16 residues. V shed 0 bases and J 6 bases; nucleotides not matched to a gene: 5. CDR1 and CDR2 from the germline V gene are SGDLS and YYNGEE. DNA for the CDR3: TGTGCCAGCAGCGTAGGGTATAGCGGGGGGGGCAATGAGCAGTTCTTC. Amino acids: CASSVGYSGGGNEQFF.

The chain's CDR3 is CSVAGTMNTEAFF. For the CDR3, the DNA is TGCAGCGTAGCCGGGACAATGAACACTGAAGCTTTCTTT. The V gene is TRBV29-1, the J gene TRBJ1-1; perhaps TRBD1 as D (6 bases). Germline CDR1 and CDR2: SQVTM and ANQGSEA. The V and J ends lost 6 bases and 0 bases respectively, with 11 bases between them. This CDR3 comprises 13 residues.

This clonotype was counted a single time. The chain couples TRBV6-5 to TRBJ2-1; TRBD2 agrees at 10 bases. This CDR3 has 16 residues. With 6 bases clipped from V and 7 bases from J, the junction kept 12 bases outside the gene matches. From germline, CDR1 is MNHEY and CDR2 SVGAGI. The CDR3 sequence is CASRPSGTSVWNEQFF. CDR3 coding DNA: TGTGCCAGCAGACCATCCGGGACTAGCGTTTGGAATGAGCAGTTCTTC.

This sequence joins TRBV5-1 and TRBJ2-1, with D possibly TRBD2 on 6 matching bases. Germline V gene sequence: CDR1 SGHRS, CDR2 YFSETQ. The CDR3 has 14 amino acids. V was cut by 7 bases and J by 8 bases, with 19 bases left in between. CDR3 sequence: CASADGGRSDEQFF. The CDR3 nucleotides read TGCGCCAGCGCGGACGGGGGTAGGTCCGATGAGCAGTTCTTC.

Concerning this clonotype: At one boundary the junction diverges from the germline segment, which might be a read error. This sequence joins TRBV29-1 and TRBJ2-5; 9 bases map to TRBD1. The J call may not be correct, given that the DNA end is closer to TRBJ2-7. Germline CDR1 and CDR2: SQVTM and ANQGSEA. CDR3 length: 13 residues. DNA of the CDR3: TGCGGCGTCTGGGACAGGGAGGGCTACGAGCAGTACTTC. Translated, it gives CGVWDREGYEQYF.

This clonotype appeared a few times. V usage is TRBV11-1 and J usage is TRBJ2-3, with D perhaps matching TRBD2 (5 bases). Trimming stripped 5 bases from V and 11 bases from J, with 14 bases between. CDR1 SGHAT and CDR2 FQDESV come from the germline V gene (reference sequence). The CDR3 is 12 residues long. Here the CDR3 DNA reads TGTGCCAGCAGCCCGGGATTTCGGAAGCAGTATTTT. It is translated as CASSPGFRKQYF.

Points on this clonotype: A single base separates this from a much larger clone, so it may be a read error. This chain links TRBV6-2 or TRBV6-3 with TRBJ2-3, with TRBD1 as a possible D gene (6 bases). CDR3 length: 16 amino acids. CDR1 and CDR2 from the germline V gene are MNHEY and SVGEGT. This chain's CDR3 is CAGRSTIQGYTDTQYF. For the CDR3, the DNA is TGTGCCGGCAGATCTACCATACAGGGTTACACAGATACGCAGTATTTT.

The chain combines TRBV5-1 with TRBJ2-3; D is unclear. The CDR3 is 14 amino acids. Trimming stripped 2 bases from V and 2 bases from J, with 9 bases between. In germline, CDR1 is SGHRS, CDR2 YFSETQ. This CDR3 reads CASSFAGNTDTQYF. CDR3 nucleotide sequence: TGCGCCAGCAGCTTTGCCGGAAACACAGATACGCAGTATTTT.

The genes are TRBV12-3 or TRBV12-4 and TRBJ1-5; 8 nucleotides align to TRBD1. This CDR3 spans 15 amino acids. V was pared by 5 bases and J by 2 bases, with 5 bases of the junction left unmatched. CDR3 sequence (DNA): TGTGCCAGCAGTAACGAGGACAGGGGCAATCAGCCCCAGCATTTT. As protein: CASSNEDRGNQPQHF.

This clonotype has more than one count but fewer than ten. The chain joins TRBV5-1 to TRBJ2-7; 7 nucleotides match TRBD1. V lost 10 bases and J lost 12; bases outside the gene matches: 22. Germline V lookup: CDR1 SGHRS, CDR2 YFSETQ. CDR3 length: 14 amino acids. This chain's CDR3 is CASQRETGTSPRYF. CDR3 in DNA: TGCGCCTCCCAGAGGGAGACAGGGACCTCTCCAAGGTACTTC.

This chain connects TRBV29-1 to TRBJ2-7, with 12 bases that match TRBD1. J lost 1 base, V lost 3 bases, and 4 bases had no gene match. The CDR3 length is 15 residues. Germline CDR1 is SQVTM and CDR2 is ANQGSEA. CDR3 in amino acids: CSVEGTGGLSYEQYF. The CDR3 DNA sequence: TGCAGCGTTGAGGGGACAGGGGGCCTTTCCTACGAGCAGTACTTC.

The chain recombines TRBV28 with TRBJ1-2; TRBD1 aligns across 8 bases. The germline V gene encodes CDR1 MDHEN and CDR2 SYDVKM. The CDR3 sequence is 15 residues long. Trimming cost V 6 bases and J 6 bases; bases outside gene matches: 12. CDR3 residues: CASRPEDRDRDGYTF. The CDR3 DNA reads as TGTGCCAGCAGACCCGAGGACAGGGATAGGGATGGCTACACCTTC.

This chain connects TRBV29-1 to TRBJ2-7; weak D call: TRBD2 (7 bases). The tail of the sequence fits TRBJ2-5 better, so the J call may be wrong. In germline, CDR1 is SQVTM, CDR2 ANQGSEA. CDR3 length: 13 residues. The CDR3 protein is CSVKGTGGETQYF. In DNA form, the CDR3 reads TGCAGCGTAAAAGGGACGGGGGGCGAGACCCAGTACTTC.

This clonotype occurred many times. The V and J genes are TRBV29-1 and TRBJ1-4, with D unclear. Trimming left V 2 bases short and J 8 bases short, with 6 bases between. CDR3 size: 11 residues. Per the germline V gene, CDR1 is SQVTM and CDR2 is ANQGSEA. CDR3 DNA: TGCAGCGTTGAAAGTGGGGAAAAACTGTTTTTT. Residues: CSVESGEKLFF.

This clonotype was seen more than once but under ten times. This chain uses TRBV7-9 with TRBJ1-2, with 9 bases that match TRBD1. The germline V gene encodes CDR1 SEHNR and CDR2 FQNEAQ (reference sequence). This CDR3 contains 16 residues. V gave up 4 bases and J gave up 4 bases; unmatched junction bases: 10. The CDR3 protein is CASSSDPGTGSYGYTF. The CDR3 bases are TGTGCCAGCAGCTCAGACCCCGGGACAGGGTCCTATGGCTACACCTTC.

The chain couples TRBV11-2 to TRBJ2-3, with D perhaps matching TRBD1 (5 bases). The CDR3 is 15 residues long. CDR1 and CDR2 (germline): SGHAT, FQNNGV. The V end was cut by 0 bases, the J end by 4 bases, with 11 bases between. Written as DNA, the CDR3 is TGTGCCAGCAGCTTAGATCCAGGGTATTCAGATACGCAGTATTTT. Its protein product is CASSLDPGYSDTQYF.

The V and J genes are TRBV20-1 and TRBJ2-7, with 7 nucleotides matching TRBD1. The germline gives CDR1 DFQATT, CDR2 SNEGSKA (reference sequence). The CDR3 is made up of 14 amino acids. The V and J ends lost 5 bases and 1 base, in that order; junction bases with no gene match: 8. CDR3 sequence reads: CSAGPATGSYEQYF. In DNA, the CDR3 is TGCAGTGCTGGCCCCGCGACAGGGTCCTACGAGCAGTACTTC.

The chain couples TRBV15 to TRBJ2-3, with TRBD2 matching over 7 bases. The CDR3 has 14 residues. The germline V gene encodes CDR1 LNHNV and CDR2 YYDKDF (reference sequence). After removal of 5 bases from V and 0 bases from J, the junction contained 2 bases not matched to a gene. CDR3 nucleotides: TGTGCCACCAGCGGACTAGGGAGCACAGATACGCAGTATTTT. It is translated as CATSGLGSTDTQYF.